Detailed here is one T cell receptor (beta chain). With random hexamers, roughly 0.45 to 1 ug RNA was reverse transcribed. TCRdb re-derived calls from the immunoSEQ multiplex PCR reads in MiXCR, one entry per CDR3 protein. This sample has some 170,000 distinct CDR3 sequences, with about 94% found just once. TEMRA cells were FACS-enriched, unlike CD8+ and CD4+ T cells, which were negatively isolated. CDR3 size: 14 residues. Trimming took off 0 bases at V and 5 bases at J, with 14 bases between the two ends. The germline V gene has CDR1 SQVTM and CDR2 ANQGSEA. The data are from a study of CD8 T cells in Susac syndrome.

V usage is TRBV29-1 and J usage is TRBJ2-7; a possible D gene is TRBD2 (5 bases). This sequence was found in a human donor with Susac syndrome. The sample was CD4+ T cells from PBMCs. The CDR3 is CSVEDKGLSNEQYF. DNA for the CDR3: TGCAGCGTTGAAGATAAAGGACTTAGTAACGAGCAGTACTTC.